This T cell receptor (beta chain) was captured in a study of Ad26.COV2.S vaccination and SARS-CoV-2 variants. Across the study: Ad26.COV2.S, an intramuscular injection, was given once or twice 56 days apart.

Study findings and constraints: Vaccinees reportedly had broad spike-specific CD8+ and CD4+ T cell responses. It was found that vaccine and placebo recipients had similar non-spike TCR breadth.

The CDR3 sequence is 14 residues long. The germline V gene encodes CDR1 LNHNV and CDR2 YYDKDF (reference sequence). The trim removed 3 bases at V and 3 bases at J, leaving 1 base unmatched. Described treatment: roughly 19 received Ad26.COV2.S at low or high dose, single or two shots; 5 received placebo; per-sample allocation not given. It was on day 63 after the first vaccine or placebo injection that samples were taken. Profiled with immunoSEQ multiplex PCR; TCRdb holds only in-frame clones, not every one. Of over 450,000 clones detected, 80% to 90% appear once; the ten largest clones hold around 1.8%. Many counts were recorded for this clone. Its antigen is unknown.

Sequencing used peripheral blood, obtained in a trial of Ad26.COV2.S vaccine versus placebo. The receptor was derived from a person between 18 and 59 years old who received the Ad26.COV2.S COVID-19 vaccine or a placebo. The rearrangement links TRBV15 to TRBJ2-3, with TRBD1 matching over 9 bases. CDR3 nucleotide sequence: TGTGCCACCAGCAGGGGGACAGGGACAGATACGCAGTATTTT. Translation gives CATSRGTGTDTQYF.